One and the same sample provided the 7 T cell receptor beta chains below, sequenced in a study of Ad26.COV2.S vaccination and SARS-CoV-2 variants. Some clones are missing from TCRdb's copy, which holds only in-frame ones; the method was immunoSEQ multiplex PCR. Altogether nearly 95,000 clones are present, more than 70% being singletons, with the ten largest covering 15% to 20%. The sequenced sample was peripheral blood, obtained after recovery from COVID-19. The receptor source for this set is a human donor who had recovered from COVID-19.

The CDR3 DNA is TGTGCCAGCTCACCACAGCGGGAGGTGATAGATACGCAGTATTTT. Amino acid sequence: CASSPQREVIDTQYF. J is TRBJ2-3 and V is TRBV18; 9 nucleotides line up with TRBD2. CDR3 length: 15 amino acids. Germline CDR1 is KGHSH and CDR2 is LQKENI. V lost 1 base, J lost 5 bases, and 4 bases stayed unmatched.

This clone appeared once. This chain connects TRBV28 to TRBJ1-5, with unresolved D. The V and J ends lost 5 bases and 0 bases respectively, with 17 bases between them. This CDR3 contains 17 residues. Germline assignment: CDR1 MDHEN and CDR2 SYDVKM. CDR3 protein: CASSPTDYSYSNQPQHF. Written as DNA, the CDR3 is TGTGCCAGCAGTCCGACCGACTACAGCTATAGCAATCAGCCCCAGCATTTT.

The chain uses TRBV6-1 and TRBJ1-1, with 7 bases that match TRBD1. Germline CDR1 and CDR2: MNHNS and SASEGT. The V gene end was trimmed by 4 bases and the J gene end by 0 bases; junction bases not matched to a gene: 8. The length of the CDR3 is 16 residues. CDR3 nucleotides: TGTGCCAGCAGTGTAAGGACAGGCGTGATGAACACTGAAGCTTTCTTT. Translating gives CASSVRTGVMNTEAFF.

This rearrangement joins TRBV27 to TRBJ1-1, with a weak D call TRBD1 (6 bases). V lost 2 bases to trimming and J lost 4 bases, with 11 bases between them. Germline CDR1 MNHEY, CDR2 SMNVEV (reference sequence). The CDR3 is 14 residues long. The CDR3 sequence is CASSLVWGPTEAFF. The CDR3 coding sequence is TGTGCCAGCAGTTTAGTCTGGGGGCCCACTGAAGCTTTCTTT.

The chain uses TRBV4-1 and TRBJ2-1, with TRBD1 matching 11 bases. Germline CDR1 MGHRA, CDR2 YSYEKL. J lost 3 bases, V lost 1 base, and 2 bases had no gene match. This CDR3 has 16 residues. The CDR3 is CASSQGTGGLYNEQFF. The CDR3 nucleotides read TGCGCCAGCAGCCAAGGGACAGGGGGCCTCTACAATGAGCAGTTCTTC.

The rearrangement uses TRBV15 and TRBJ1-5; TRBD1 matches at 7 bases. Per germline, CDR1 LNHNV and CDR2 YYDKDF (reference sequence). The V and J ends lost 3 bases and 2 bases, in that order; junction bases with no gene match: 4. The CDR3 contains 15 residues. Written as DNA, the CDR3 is TGTGCCACCAGCAGTCATGGACAGGGCAATCAGCCCCAGCATTTT. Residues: CATSSHGQGNQPQHF. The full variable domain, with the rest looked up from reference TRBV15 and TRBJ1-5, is DAMVIQNPRYQVTQFGKPVTLSCSQTLNHNVMYWYQQKSSQAPKLLFHYYDKDFNNEADTPDNFQSRRPNTSFCFLDIRSPGLGDTAMYLCATSSHGQGNQPQHFGDGTRLSIL.

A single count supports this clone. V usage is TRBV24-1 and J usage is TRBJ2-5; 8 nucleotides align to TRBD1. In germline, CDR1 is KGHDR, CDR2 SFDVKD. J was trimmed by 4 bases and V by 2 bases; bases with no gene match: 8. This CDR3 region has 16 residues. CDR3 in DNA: TGTGCCACCAGTGATTATACAGGGGGGCCCACAGAGACCCAGTACTTC. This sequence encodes CATSDYTGGPTETQYF.